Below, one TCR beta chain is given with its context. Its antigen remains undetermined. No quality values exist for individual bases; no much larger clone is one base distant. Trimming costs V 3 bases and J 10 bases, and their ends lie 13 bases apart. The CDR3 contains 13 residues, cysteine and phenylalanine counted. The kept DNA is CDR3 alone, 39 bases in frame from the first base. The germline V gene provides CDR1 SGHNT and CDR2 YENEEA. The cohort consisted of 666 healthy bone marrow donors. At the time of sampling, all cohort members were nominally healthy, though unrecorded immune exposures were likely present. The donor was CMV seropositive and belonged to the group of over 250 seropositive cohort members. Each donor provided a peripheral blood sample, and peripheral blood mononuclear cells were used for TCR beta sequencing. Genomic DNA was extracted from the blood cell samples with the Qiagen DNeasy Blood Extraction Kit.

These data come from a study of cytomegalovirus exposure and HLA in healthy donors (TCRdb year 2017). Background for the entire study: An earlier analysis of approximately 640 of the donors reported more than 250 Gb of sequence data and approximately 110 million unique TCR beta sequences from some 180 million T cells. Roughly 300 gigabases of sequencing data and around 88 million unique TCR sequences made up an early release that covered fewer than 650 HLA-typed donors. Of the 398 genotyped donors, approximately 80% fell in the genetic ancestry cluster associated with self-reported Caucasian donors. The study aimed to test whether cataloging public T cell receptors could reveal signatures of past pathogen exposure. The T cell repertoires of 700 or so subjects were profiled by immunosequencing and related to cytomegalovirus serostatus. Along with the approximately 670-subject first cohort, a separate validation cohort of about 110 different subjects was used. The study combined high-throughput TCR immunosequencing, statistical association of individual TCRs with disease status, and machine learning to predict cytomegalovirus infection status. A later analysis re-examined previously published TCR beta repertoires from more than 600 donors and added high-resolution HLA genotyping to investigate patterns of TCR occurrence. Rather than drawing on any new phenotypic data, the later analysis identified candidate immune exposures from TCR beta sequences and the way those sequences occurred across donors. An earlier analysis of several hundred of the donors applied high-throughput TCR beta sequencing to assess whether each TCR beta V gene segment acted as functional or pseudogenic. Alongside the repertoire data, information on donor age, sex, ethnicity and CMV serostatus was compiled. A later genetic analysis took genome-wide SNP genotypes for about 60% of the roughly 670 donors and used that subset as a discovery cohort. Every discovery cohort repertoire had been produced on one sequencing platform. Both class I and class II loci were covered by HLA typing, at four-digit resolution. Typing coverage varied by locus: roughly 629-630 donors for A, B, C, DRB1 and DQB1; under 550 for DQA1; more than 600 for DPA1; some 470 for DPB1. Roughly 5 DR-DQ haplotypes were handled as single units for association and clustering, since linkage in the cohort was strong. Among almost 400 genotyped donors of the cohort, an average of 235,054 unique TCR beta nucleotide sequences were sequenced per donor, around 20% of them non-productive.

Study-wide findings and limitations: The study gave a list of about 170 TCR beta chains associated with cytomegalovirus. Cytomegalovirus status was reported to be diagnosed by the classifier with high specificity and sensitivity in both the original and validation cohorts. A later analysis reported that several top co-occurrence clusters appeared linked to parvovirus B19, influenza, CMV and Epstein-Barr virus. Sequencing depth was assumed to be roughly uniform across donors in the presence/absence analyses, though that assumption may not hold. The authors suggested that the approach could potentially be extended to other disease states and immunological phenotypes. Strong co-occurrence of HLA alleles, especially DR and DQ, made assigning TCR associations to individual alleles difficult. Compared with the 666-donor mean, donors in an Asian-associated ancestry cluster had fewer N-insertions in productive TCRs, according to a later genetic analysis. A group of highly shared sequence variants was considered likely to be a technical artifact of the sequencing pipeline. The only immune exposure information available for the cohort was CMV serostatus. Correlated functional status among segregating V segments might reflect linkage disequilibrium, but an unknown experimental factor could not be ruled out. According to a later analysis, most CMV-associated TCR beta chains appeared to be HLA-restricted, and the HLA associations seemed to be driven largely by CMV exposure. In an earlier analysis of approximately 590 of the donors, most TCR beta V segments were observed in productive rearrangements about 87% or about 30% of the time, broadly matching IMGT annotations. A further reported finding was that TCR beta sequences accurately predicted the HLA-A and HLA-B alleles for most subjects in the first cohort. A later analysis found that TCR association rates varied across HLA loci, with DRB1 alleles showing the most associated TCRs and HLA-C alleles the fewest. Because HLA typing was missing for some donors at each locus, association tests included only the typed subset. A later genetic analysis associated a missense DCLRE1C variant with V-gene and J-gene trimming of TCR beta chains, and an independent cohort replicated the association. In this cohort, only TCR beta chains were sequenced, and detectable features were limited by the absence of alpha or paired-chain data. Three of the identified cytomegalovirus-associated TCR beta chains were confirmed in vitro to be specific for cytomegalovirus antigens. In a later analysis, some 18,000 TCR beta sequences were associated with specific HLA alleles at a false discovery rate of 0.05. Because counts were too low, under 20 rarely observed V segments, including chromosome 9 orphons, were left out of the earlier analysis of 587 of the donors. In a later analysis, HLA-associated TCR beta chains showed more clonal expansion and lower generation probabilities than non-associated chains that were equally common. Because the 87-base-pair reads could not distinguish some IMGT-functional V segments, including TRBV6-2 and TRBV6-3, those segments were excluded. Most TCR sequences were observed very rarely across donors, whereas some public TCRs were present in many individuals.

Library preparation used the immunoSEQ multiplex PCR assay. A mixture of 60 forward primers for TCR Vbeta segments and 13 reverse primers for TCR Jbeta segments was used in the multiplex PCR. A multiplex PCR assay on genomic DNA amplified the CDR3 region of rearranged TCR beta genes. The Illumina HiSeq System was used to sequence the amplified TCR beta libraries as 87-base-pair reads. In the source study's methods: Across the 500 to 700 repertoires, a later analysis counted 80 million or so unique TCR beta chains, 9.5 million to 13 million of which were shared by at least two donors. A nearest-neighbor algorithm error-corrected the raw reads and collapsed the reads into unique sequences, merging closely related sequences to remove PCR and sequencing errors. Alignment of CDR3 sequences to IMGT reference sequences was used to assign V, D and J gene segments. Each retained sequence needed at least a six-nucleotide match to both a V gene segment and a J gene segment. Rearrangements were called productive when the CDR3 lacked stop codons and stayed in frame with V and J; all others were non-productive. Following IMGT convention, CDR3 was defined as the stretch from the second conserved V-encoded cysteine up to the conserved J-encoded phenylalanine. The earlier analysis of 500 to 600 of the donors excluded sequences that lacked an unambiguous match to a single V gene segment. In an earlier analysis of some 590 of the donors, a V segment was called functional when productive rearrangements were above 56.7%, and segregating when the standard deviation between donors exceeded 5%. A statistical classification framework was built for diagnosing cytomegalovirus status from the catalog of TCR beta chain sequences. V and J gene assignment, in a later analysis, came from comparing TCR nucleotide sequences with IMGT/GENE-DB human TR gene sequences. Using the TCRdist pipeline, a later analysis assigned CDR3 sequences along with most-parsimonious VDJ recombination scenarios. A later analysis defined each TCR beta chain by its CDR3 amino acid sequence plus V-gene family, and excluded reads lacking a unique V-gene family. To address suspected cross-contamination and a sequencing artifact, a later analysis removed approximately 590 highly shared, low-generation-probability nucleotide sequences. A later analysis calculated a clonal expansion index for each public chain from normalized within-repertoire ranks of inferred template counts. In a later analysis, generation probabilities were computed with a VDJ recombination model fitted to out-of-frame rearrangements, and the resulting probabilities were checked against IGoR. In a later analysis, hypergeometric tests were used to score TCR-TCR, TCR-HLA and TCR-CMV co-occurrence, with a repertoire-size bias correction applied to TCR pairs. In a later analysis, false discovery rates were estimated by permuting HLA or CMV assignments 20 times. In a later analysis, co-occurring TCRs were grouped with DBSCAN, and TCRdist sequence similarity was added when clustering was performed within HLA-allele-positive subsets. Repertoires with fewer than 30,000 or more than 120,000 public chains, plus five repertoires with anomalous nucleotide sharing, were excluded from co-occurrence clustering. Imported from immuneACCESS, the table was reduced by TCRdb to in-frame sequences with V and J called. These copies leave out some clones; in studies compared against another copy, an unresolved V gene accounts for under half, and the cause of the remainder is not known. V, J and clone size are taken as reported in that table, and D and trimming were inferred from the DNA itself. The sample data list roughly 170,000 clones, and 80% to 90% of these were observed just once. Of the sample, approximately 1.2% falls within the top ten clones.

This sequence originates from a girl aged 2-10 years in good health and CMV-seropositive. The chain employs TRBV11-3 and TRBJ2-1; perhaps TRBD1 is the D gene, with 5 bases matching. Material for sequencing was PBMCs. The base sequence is TGTGCCAGCAGCTTTTTTGGGGCCGCGGAGCAGTTCTTC. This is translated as CASSFFGAAEQFF.